This T cell receptor beta chain is from a study of T-cell memory formation after mild COVID-19. In regard to this clonotype: Its antigen is unknown.

Barcoded TCR alpha and TCR beta cDNA libraries with UMIs came from 5'RACE using constant-segment primers. Each CDR3 protein is one row after TCRdb ran MiXCR on the 5' RACE reads. The sample has approximately 180,000 distinct CDR3 sequences, around 15% seen once. The V end was cut by 3 bases, the J end by 10 bases, with 11 bases between. Germline V CDR1 and CDR2: SGDLS, YYNGEE. The CDR3 contains 12 residues. Findings of the study overall: A subset of responding clones appeared in pre-infection memory, suggesting cross-reactive memory joined. CD4/CD8 balance held among clones contracting day 15 to 85, and later expanders leaned CD4+.

This TCR was sampled from an adult woman who had mild COVID-19 (a few samples of this study predate the infection). Cell type and time point are not known. This chain joins TRBV9 and TRBJ2-1; unclear D gene. Sample: PBMCs or a T cell subset sorted from them (not recorded which). Here the CDR3 DNA reads TGTGCCAGCAGCGGGATGACTTCCGAGCAGTTCTTC. Its translation: CASSGMTSEQFF.